A selection of T cell receptor beta chains follows, all from one sample in a study of OX40 agonist ivuxolimab in advanced cancers. Sequencing used immunoSEQ multiplex PCR; TCRdb keeps in-frame clones, though not all of them. The repertoire holds roughly 23,000 clones, with 80% to 90% as singletons. Sequenced material: CD4+ or CD8+ T cells sorted from blood, taken in a trial of the OX40 agonist ivuxolimab. These receptors were taken from an adult with an advanced solid tumor such as melanoma, head and neck, liver or kidney cancer. Each CDR3 is given with its conserved first and last residue. The D gene is left open where the match is weak. The listing skips clone size in some rows; elsewhere it reads once, few, many or a size class.

.	TRBV6-5	13	TRBJ1-1	.	TGTGCCAGCAGGCGGGTAGAAAACACTGAAGCTTTCTTT	CASRRVENTEAFF
few	TRBV7-9	13	TRBJ1-2	.	TGTGCCAGCAGCTTAACAGGGTTCGAGGGCTACACCTTC	CASSLTGFEGYTF
.	TRBV7-2	12	TRBJ1-1	.	TGTGCCAGCAGCTTAGTGGCAACTGAAGCTTTCTTT	CASSLVATEAFF
.	TRBV9	14	TRBJ2-7	TRBD1	TGTGCCAGCAGCGTGACAGGGGGAGTCGACGAGCAGTACTTC	CASSVTGGVDEQYF
.	TRBV9	14	TRBJ2-1	.	TGTGCCAGCAGCGACGGGGGGCCTTACAATGAGCAGTTCTTC	CASSDGGPYNEQFF
few	TRBV7-9	15	TRBJ2-2	TRBD1	TGTGCCAGCAGACCACCGGGACAGGGGTCCGGGGAGCTGTTTTTT	CASRPPGQGSGELFF
.	TRBV5-5	14	TRBJ1-1	TRBD1	TGTGCCAGCAGCTTCCCGACAGGGCTCGGTGAAGCTTTCTTT	CASSFPTGLGEAFF
.	TRBV27	14	TRBJ2-1	.	TGTGCCAGCAGTTTCCATGACGCATACAATGAGCAGTTCTTC	CASSFHDAYNEQFF
.	TRBV10-3	14	TRBJ1-5	TRBD1	TGTGCCATCGGACAGGGGGTACGGAATCAGCCCCAGCATTTT	CAIGQGVRNQPQHF
.	TRBV13	12	TRBJ1-1	.	TGTGCCAGCAGCTTAAGCAGTACTGAAGCTTTCTTT	CASSLSSTEAFF
.	TRBV7-8	15	TRBJ2-2	.	TGTGCCAGCAGCCTTCTGGGGGGCAACACCGGGGAGCTGTTTTTT	CASSLLGGNTGELFF
once	TRBV27	14	TRBJ1-1	.	TGTGCCAGCAGTTTATCAGTGGGCATCACTGAAGCTTTCTTT	CASSLSVGITEAFF
.	TRBV4-1	18	TRBJ2-1	TRBD2	TGCGCCAGCAGCCAAGATCAGAGGGGGCTAGCGGGATTCGGTGAGCAGTTCTTC	CASSQDQRGLAGFGEQFF
.	TRBV7-2	13	TRBJ2-1	.	TGTGCCAGCAGTTTAGACCTGCGGGATGAGCAGTTCTTC	CASSLDLRDEQFF
.	TRBV14	19	TRBJ1-2	.	TGTGCCAGCAGCCCCAATTCCCTATTCAAAGGGGTACCTTACTATGGCTACACCTTC	CASSPNSLFKGVPYYGYTF
.	TRBV19	13	TRBJ2-7	.	TGTGCCAGTAGTATAGAACAGTTCGACGAGCAGTACTTC	CASSIEQFDEQYF
.	TRBV4-3	19	TRBJ1-4	.	TGCGCCAGCAGCCAAGATTTATTGGGCTGGAGCGCAACTAATGAAAAACTGTTTTTT	CASSQDLLGWSATNEKLFF
.	TRBV5-6	15	TRBJ1-1	.	TGTGCCAGCAGCTTGCCGGGAATATTGAACACTGAAGCTTTCTTT	CASSLPGILNTEAFF
once	TRBV7-9	17	TRBJ2-7	.	TGTGCCAGCAGCTTAGCCTCTAGGGGCCACAGCTCCTACGAGCAGTACTTC	CASSLASRGHSSYEQYF
once	TRBV5-1	17	TRBJ1-2	TRBD1	TGCGCCAGCAGCGCCCGACAGGGGGCCGGTGTCGGTTATGGCTACACCTTC	CASSARQGAGVGYGYTF
.	TRBV7-9	16	TRBJ1-2	TRBD1	TGTGCCAGCAGCCAGTCACTTACAGGGGGCCTATATGGCTACACCTTC	CASSQSLTGGLYGYTF
.	TRBV13	16	TRBJ2-3	TRBD2	TGTGCCAGCACAGCAAGCGGGGAGACACCCACAGATACGCAGTATTTT	CASTASGETPTDTQYF
.	TRBV7-3	15	TRBJ1-6	.	TGTGCCAGCAGCTTAAATTCAGGCCTAAATTCACCCCTCCACTTT	CASSLNSGLNSPLHF
.	TRBV27	11	TRBJ2-1	.	TGTGCCAGCAGTTGGGGGAGCGAGCAGTTCTTC	CASSWGSEQFF
.	TRBV6-5	14	TRBJ1-1	.	TGTGCCAGCAGTTACGACAGGAAGAACACTGAAGCTTTCTTT	CASSYDRKNTEAFF
.	TRBV6-5	15	TRBJ2-7	.	TGTGCCAGCAGTTTTCGGGGGCCGAGCTCCTACGAGCAGTACTTC	CASSFRGPSSYEQYF
.	TRBV29-1	13	TRBJ1-2	.	TGCAGCGCTGACGGCCAGGGCTGGGATGGCTACACCTTC	CSADGQGWDGYTF
.	TRBV27	13	TRBJ1-1	.	TGTGCCAGCAGTTTTGGGTTGCGGACTGAAGCTTTCTTT	CASSFGLRTEAFF
.	TRBV4-3	15	TRBJ1-1	.	TGCGCCAGCAGCCAAGATGGAGGGCCGAACACTGAAGCTTTCTTT	CASSQDGGPNTEAFF